What follows are 29 T cell receptor beta chains derived from one specimen sequenced in a study of cytomegalovirus exposure and HLA in healthy donors. It was with 60 Vbeta and 13 Jbeta primers that the PCR ran. Sequencing used immunoSEQ multiplex PCR; TCRdb keeps in-frame clones, though not all of them. There are around 110,000 clones in the sample, with more than 3% held by the top ten. Source material: PBMCs. The receptors come from a man aged 25 to 45 in good health and CMV-seronegative.

The rearrangement joins TRBV21-1 to TRBJ2-7; TRBD2, as called in the table, went unchecked against the DNA. TRBV21-1 is recorded as a pseudogene. This CDR3 has 16 amino acids. The CDR3 DNA reads as TGTGCCAGCAGCAAATCCCGACTAGCGGGGAGCTACGAGCAGTACTTC. Translation: CASSKSRLAGSYEQYF.

About this clone itself: The sample contains more than one DNA sequence encoding this CDR3. The J gene is TRBJ2-5, the V gene TRBV18; D is uncertain. Germline V gives CDR1 KGHSH, CDR2 LQKENI. The CDR3 is made up of 14 amino acids. Trimming stripped 0 bases from V and 5 bases from J, with 10 bases between. CDR3 amino acids: CASSPPGQKETQYF. The CDR3 DNA is TGTGCCAGCTCACCACCGGGCCAAAAGGAGACCCAGTACTTC.

J is TRBJ1-1 and V is TRBV9, with TRBD1 as a possible D gene (6 bases). Germline assignment: CDR1 SGDLS and CDR2 YYNGEE. The CDR3 sequence is 15 residues long. Trimming stripped 3 bases from V and 1 base from J, with 13 bases between. This CDR3 reads CASSAPGTQNTEAFF. DNA of the CDR3: TGTGCCAGCAGCGCACCCGGGACACAGAACACTGAAGCTTTCTTT.

The chain joins TRBV5-1 to TRBJ2-2, with D perhaps TRBD2 (5 bases). Trimming shortened V by 0 bases and J by 4 bases, and 7 bases separated the two germline ends. Germline loops: CDR1 SGHRS, CDR2 YFSETQ. This CDR3 is built from 14 residues. CDR3 loop: CASSLGGGTGELFF. The CDR3 coding sequence is TGCGCCAGCAGCTTGGGAGGAGGCACCGGGGAGCTGTTTTTT.

The rearrangement uses TRBV7-9 and TRBJ2-7, with 10 bases that match TRBD1. This CDR3 has 16 amino acids. Germline V lookup: CDR1 SEHNR, CDR2 FQNEAQ (reference sequence). With 5 bases clipped from V and 2 bases from J, the junction kept 9 bases outside the gene matches. CDR3 in amino acids: CASSRGGQGIPYEQYF. The CDR3 bases are TGTGCCAGCAGCCGTGGGGGACAGGGGATACCCTACGAGCAGTACTTC.

This chain connects TRBV6-1 to TRBJ1-5; the D gene is possibly TRBD1 (5 bases). The germline V gene has CDR1 MNHNS and CDR2 SASEGT. V lost 3 bases, J lost 4 bases, and 10 bases lay in between. The CDR3 sequence is 14 residues long. CDR3 DNA: TGTGCCAGCAGTGAGGGGCCAGCAAATCAGCCCCAGCATTTT. Translated: CASSEGPANQPQHF.

The chain combines TRBV6-1 with TRBJ2-7; TRBD1 aligns across 8 bases. V was pared by 6 bases and J by 3 bases, with 4 bases of the junction left unmatched. Germline CDR1 and CDR2: MNHNS and SASEGT. The CDR3 is made up of 13 amino acids. CDR3 nucleotides: TGTGCCAGCAGGGATACAGGGGGCTACGAGCAGTACTTC. Protein product: CASRDTGGYEQYF.

The chain uses TRBV9 and TRBJ2-3; a weak D match, TRBD2 (7 bases). Germline V CDR1 and CDR2: SGDLS, YYNGEE. V was trimmed by 0 bases and J by 5 bases, leaving 16 bases between them. This CDR3 is built from 16 residues. CDR3 DNA: TGTGCCAGCAGCGTAGAAGGGGGGGCCCCCATAGATACGCAGTATTTT. As protein: CASSVEGGAPIDTQYF. The complete variable domain, with remaining parts taken from reference TRBV9 and TRBJ2-3, reads DSGVTQTPKHLITATGQRVTLRCSPRSGDLSVYWYQQSLDQGLQFLIQYYNGEERAKGNILERFSAQQFPDLHSELNLSSLELGDSALYFCASSVEGGAPIDTQYFGPGTRLTVL.

This chain uses TRBV23-1 with TRBJ2-7; 8 nucleotides agree with TRBD1. TRBV23-1 qualifies as an ORF whose function is uncertain. J lost 1 base, V lost 7 bases, and 12 bases had no gene match. This CDR3 has 16 residues. The CDR3 coding sequence is TGCGCCAGCAATCCGCCCGGGCAGGGGGCTTCCTACGAGCAGTACTTC. Protein sequence: CASNPPGQGASYEQYF.

Written as DNA, the CDR3 is TGTGCCAGCAGCCAAGGGGTGCCAATCTACAGATACGAGCAGTACTTC. Protein: CASSQGVPIYRYEQYF. V gene TRBV14 combines with J gene TRBJ2-7; no definite D call. Trimming removed 1 base at V and 4 bases at J, with 17 bases between. Germline CDR1 SGHDN, CDR2 FVKESK. This CDR3 comprises 16 residues.

The rearrangement links TRBV10-3 to TRBJ1-3; no firm D call. CDR1 and CDR2 (germline): ENHRY, SYGVKD. The CDR3 consists of 16 residues. V was cut by 5 bases and J by 0 bases, with 14 bases left in between. This CDR3 is CAISSGSLHSGNTIYF. The CDR3 region has the DNA TGTGCCATCAGTTCCGGGTCCCTACACTCTGGAAACACCATATATTTT.

This sequence joins TRBV7-3 and TRBJ1-6, with TRBD1 matching 7 bases. The CDR3 spans 15 residues. Germline CDR1 reads SGHTA; CDR2 reads FQGTGA. Unmatched junction bases numbered 8, after V lost 5 bases and J lost 7 bases. For the CDR3, the DNA is TGTGCCAGCAGCCCGACCGGGACAGAAAATTCACCCCTCCACTTT. Translation gives CASSPTGTENSPLHF.

The J gene is TRBJ1-2, the V gene TRBV18, with 7 bases lining up with TRBD1. Looked up from germline, CDR1 is KGHSH and CDR2 is LQKENI. The ends lost 6 bases at V and 4 bases at J; junction bases unmatched: 8. The CDR3 runs to 14 residues. The CDR3 DNA follows: TGTGCCAGCTCCCCCCGGGACAGCCTCTATGGCTACACCTTC. It is translated as CASSPRDSLYGYTF.

The chain combines TRBV4-1 with TRBJ1-5; no clear D gene. The CDR3 runs 15 residues. V lost 3 bases, J lost 1 base, and 10 bases lay in between. Germline V lookup: CDR1 MGHRA, CDR2 YSYEKL. DNA for the CDR3: TGCGCCAGCAGCCACGGCGCGGGGAGCAATCAGCCCCAGCATTTT. Amino acids: CASSHGAGSNQPQHF.

This chain uses TRBV19 with TRBJ1-1; 7 bases are shared with TRBD1. Germline trimming cut 3 bases from V and 1 base from J; bases unmatched to any gene: 2. CDR3 size: 14 residues. Germline lookup yields CDR1 LNHDA and CDR2 SQIVND (reference sequence). As DNA, the CDR3 is TGTGCCAGTAGTATGGGACAGCGGAACACTGAAGCTTTCTTT. Translating it yields CASSMGQRNTEAFF.

The gene calls are TRBV5-1 and TRBJ1-2; D gene ambiguous. The CDR3 has 12 residues. Germline CDR1 SGHRS, CDR2 YFSETQ. Trimming took 5 bases from V and 0 from J, leaving 5 bases between them. The CDR3 sequence is CASRATNYGYTF. The CDR3 DNA reads as TGCGCCAGCAGGGCAACTAACTATGGCTACACCTTC.

The chain joins TRBV30 to TRBJ1-3; no definite D call. CDR3 length: 14 amino acids. The V end was cut by 0 bases, the J end by 1 base, with 7 bases between. Germline lookup yields CDR1 GTSNPN and CDR2 SVGIG (reference sequence). The CDR3 loop reads CAWSVSYSGNTIYF. For the CDR3, the DNA is TGTGCCTGGAGTGTTAGTTATTCTGGAAACACCATATATTTT.

CDR3 bases: TGTGCCACCAGCAGAGCGGGACAGAGGCACGCTGGGGCCAACGTCCTGACTTTC. As protein: CATSRAGQRHAGANVLTF. The chain links TRBV15 to TRBJ2-6; 7 bases are a match to TRBD1. Germline V lookup: CDR1 LNHNV, CDR2 YYDKDF (reference sequence). Trimming cost V 1 base and J 2 bases; bases outside gene matches: 8. CDR3 length equals 18 residues.

J is TRBJ1-1 and V is TRBV7-2; the D gene is possibly TRBD1 (6 bases). V gave up 5 bases and J gave up 1 base, with 11 bases separating them. The CDR3 has 14 residues. The germline V gene encodes CDR1 SGHTA and CDR2 FQGNSA. The CDR3 here is CASSATGRNTEAFF. The CDR3 DNA reads as TGTGCCAGCAGCGCTACAGGGCGGAACACTGAAGCTTTCTTT.

V is TRBV18 and J is TRBJ2-5, with TRBD1 identical over 11 bases. The ends lost 3 bases at V and 4 bases at J; junction bases unmatched: 4. Germline lookup yields CDR1 KGHSH and CDR2 LQKENI. The CDR3 runs to 15 residues. This CDR3 reads CASSPSGQGGETQYF. The CDR3 DNA follows: TGTGCCAGCTCACCGTCGGGACAGGGGGGAGAGACCCAGTACTTC. Full variable domain (rest looked up from reference TRBV18 and TRBJ2-5): NAGVMQNPRHLVRRRGQEARLRCSPMKGHSHVYWYRQLPEEGLKFMVYLQKENIIDESGMPKERFSAEFPKEGPSILRIQQVVRGDSAAYFCASSPSGQGGETQYFGPGTRLLVL.

The chain employs TRBV6-5 and TRBJ2-7, with D maybe TRBD1 (6 bases). Germline V gene lookup returns CDR1 MNHEY and CDR2 SVGAGI. This CDR3 is built from 16 residues. V was trimmed by 0 bases and J by 3 bases, leaving 15 bases between them. CDR3: CASSYSQGLGSYEQYF. As DNA, the CDR3 is TGTGCCAGCAGTTACTCCCAGGGGCTAGGAAGCTACGAGCAGTACTTC.

The rearrangement links TRBV7-6 to TRBJ2-7; 9 positions match TRBD1. V lost 5 bases, J lost 0 bases, and 5 bases stayed unmatched. CDR1 is SGHVS and CDR2 is FNYEAQ in the germline V gene. The CDR3 sequence is 15 residues long. The chain's CDR3 is CASSTGTGTSYEQYF. As DNA, the CDR3 is TGTGCCAGCAGCACCGGGACAGGGACCTCCTACGAGCAGTACTTC.

About this clone itself: At one of its ends the junction is not consistent with the germline gene, which may arise from a read error. The chain recombines TRBV28 with TRBJ2-7; TRBD1 matches at 8 bases. The length of the CDR3 is 11 residues. Germline-derived CDR1 and CDR2 are MDHEN and SYDVKM. The CDR3 loop is CGTGESYEQYF. CDR3 bases: TGCGGGACAGGTGAATCCTACGAGCAGTACTTC.

The rearrangement joins TRBV4-1 to TRBJ1-1; no firm D call. In germline, CDR1 is MGHRA, CDR2 YSYEKL. The CDR3 runs 14 residues. Trimming stripped 4 bases from V and 5 bases from J, with 14 bases between. The CDR3 loop reads CASSLQGGGTEAFF. The CDR3 DNA reads TGCGCCAGCAGCCTTCAAGGAGGTGGGACTGAAGCTTTCTTT.

The gene calls are TRBV5-5 and TRBJ2-7, with TRBD2 identical over 13 bases. This CDR3 comprises 15 residues. Trimming cost V 3 bases and J 4 bases; bases outside gene matches: 4. Looked up from germline, CDR1 is SGHKS and CDR2 is YYEKEE (reference sequence). The CDR3 nucleotides read TGTGCCAGCAGCTCACTAGCGGGGGGGCCGTACGAGCAGTACTTC. Its protein product is CASSSLAGGPYEQYF.

The CDR3, as DNA: TGTGCCAGCAGCCTCAGGGCGCAATCGAACACCGGGGAGCTGTTTTTT. Translating gives CASSLRAQSNTGELFF. The rearrangement links TRBV5-4 to TRBJ2-2; possible D gene TRBD1, 5 bases. The CDR3 has 16 amino acids. The V gene lost 4 bases and the J gene lost 0 bases, with 13 bases spanning the gap. The germline V gene encodes CDR1 SGHNT and CDR2 YYREEE (reference sequence).

This sequence joins TRBV6-6 and TRBJ2-5; 8 positions agree with TRBD2. Germline lookup yields CDR1 MNHNY and CDR2 SVGAGI (reference sequence). The CDR3 sequence is 13 residues long. Trimming at V came to 8 bases and at J to 6 bases, leaving 8 bases not matched to a gene. This CDR3 reads CASHPGGRKTQYF. CDR3 bases: TGTGCCAGCCATCCGGGGGGGCGGAAGACCCAGTACTTC.

J is TRBJ1-2 and V is TRBV28, with 7 nucleotides matching TRBD1. Germline CDR1 and CDR2: MDHEN and SYDVKM. CDR3 length: 16 amino acids. J was trimmed by 4 bases and V by 7 bases; bases with no gene match: 15. CDR3 nucleotides: TGTGCCAGCACCCAAGGACAGGCGCTTACCTTCTATGGCTACACCTTC. This codes for CASTQGQALTFYGYTF.

This sequence joins TRBV5-1 and TRBJ2-1; D is perhaps TRBD1 (6 bases). Trimming shortened V by 4 bases and J by 10 bases, and 21 bases separated the two germline ends. The germline gives CDR1 SGHRS, CDR2 YFSETQ. There are 15 residues in the CDR3. CDR3 DNA sequence: TGCGCCAGCAGCGGCCGGACAGTCCCCGCACAGGAGCAGTTCTTC. Residues: CASSGRTVPAQEQFF.